This is a list of T cell receptor beta chains from one sample in a study of human T cells and chemical hapten exposure. TCRdb redid the calling of the RACE reads with MiXCR, one entry per CDR3 protein. Of fewer than 500,000 distinct CDR3 sequences listed, more than 4.5% are singletons. This specimen was whole blood, taken in connection with sensitization to the hapten diphenylcyclopropenone (DPC). The receptors were sampled from a woman aged 45-65 years with alopecia areata. Some clones in this sample may be carry-over from other donors' samples. Each CDR3 is given with its conserved first and last residue. A D gene is named only where the DNA matches it firmly. Not all rows give a size; the values are once, few, many and, for expanded clones, a class.

d_gene	j_gene	abundance	v_gene	CDR3nt	CDR3aa
TRBD2	TRBJ2-3	.	TRBV20-1	TGCAGTGCTAGGCCTAGCGGCATTACGGATACGCAGTATTTT	CSARPSGITDTQYF
TRBD2	TRBJ2-3	few	TRBV20-1	TGCAGTGCTACAAGACTAGCGGGGGGGCAAGATACGCAGTATTTT	CSATRLAGGQDTQYF
.	TRBJ2-7	few	TRBV5-5	TGTGCCAGCAGCTTGGACGGGAGCTGGGACGAGCAGTACTTC	CASSLDGSWDEQYF
TRBD1	TRBJ2-1	many	TRBV29-1	TGCAGCGTTGAAGGACAGCGGAAAACAGGGGGCTCCTACAATGAGCAGTTCTTC	CSVEGQRKTGGSYNEQFF
.	TRBJ2-5	few	TRBV19	TGTGCCAGTAGTCTGACCACCGGGGGCTGGGGAGAGACCCAGTACTTC	CASSLTTGGWGETQYF
.	TRBJ2-5	many	TRBV15	TGTGCCACCAGCAGGTTCGTGGGGGGCCCGGAGACCCAGTACTTC	CATSRFVGGPETQYF
TRBD1	TRBJ1-2	many	TRBV6-2/TRBV6-3	TGTGCCAGCAGTTACACCGGGACAGCTAACCTTAACTATGGCTACACCTTC	CASSYTGTANLNYGYTF
.	TRBJ1-5	few	TRBV11-2	TGTGCCAGCAGCTTAGGGTCCGGGTTCGGTCAGCCCCAGCATTTT	CASSLGSGFGQPQHF
TRBD2	TRBJ2-5	few	TRBV5-5	TGTGCCAGCAGCGGTTCTAGCGGGAAGGGAGAGACCCAGTACTTC	CASSGSSGKGETQYF
TRBD2	TRBJ2-2	many	TRBV24-1	TGTGCCACCAGTTCAGCGGGAGACTGGACCGGGGAGCTGTTTTTT	CATSSAGDWTGELFF
TRBD2	TRBJ2-1	few	TRBV24-1	TGTGCCACCAGTGCGGTCGGGGGGTACAATGAGCAGTTCTTC	CATSAVGGYNEQFF
.	TRBJ2-7	.	TRBV20-1	TGCAGTGCTAGAGATAAGGGGGGCAAGCAGTACTTC	CSARDKGGKQYF
.	TRBJ2-1	few	TRBV28	TGTGCCAGCAGCCCGAATCCCAGGGGTTACAATGAGCAGTTCTTC	CASSPNPRGYNEQFF
.	TRBJ2-7	many	TRBV5-4	TGTGCCAGCAGCTTAGGGACCACCGTCGAGCAGTACTTC	CASSLGTTVEQYF
.	TRBJ2-7	few	TRBV9	TGTGCCAGCAGCCCCAGGAGGGCTACGGACGAGCAGTACTTC	CASSPRRATDEQYF